This TCR beta chain came from a study of T cells in Graves' hyperthyroidism and ophthalmopathy. Diagnostic decisions used clinical symptoms, serum thyroxine and TRAb, thyroid ultrasound and orbital computed tomography. The CDR3 regions of TCR beta were amplified from RNA transcripts. A set of HTBI primers served as the primers for a first-round RT-PCR of the TCR CDR3. TCRdb fed the multiplex PCR reads into MiXCR, producing one record per CDR3 protein. The repertoire holds hundreds of thousands of distinct CDR3 sequences, with almost 25% as singletons. CDR1 and CDR2 (germline): MNHEY, SMNVEV (reference sequence). This CDR3 has 15 amino acids. Trimming removed 3 bases at V and 0 bases at J, with 6 bases between. Overall study findings and caveats: Also found in blood were most expanded thyroid clonotypes above 0.001.

At least ten counts were recorded for this clonotype. Its antigen remains unknown. The gene calls are TRBV27 and TRBJ2-6; D may be TRBD1 (5 bases). Sequencing was done on a sample of blood. The sequence came from a middle-aged woman with Graves' ophthalmopathy. DNA of the CDR3: TGTGCCAGCAGTTTCCAGGGCTCTGGGGCCAACGTCCTGACTTTC. Translated, it gives CASSFQGSGANVLTF.